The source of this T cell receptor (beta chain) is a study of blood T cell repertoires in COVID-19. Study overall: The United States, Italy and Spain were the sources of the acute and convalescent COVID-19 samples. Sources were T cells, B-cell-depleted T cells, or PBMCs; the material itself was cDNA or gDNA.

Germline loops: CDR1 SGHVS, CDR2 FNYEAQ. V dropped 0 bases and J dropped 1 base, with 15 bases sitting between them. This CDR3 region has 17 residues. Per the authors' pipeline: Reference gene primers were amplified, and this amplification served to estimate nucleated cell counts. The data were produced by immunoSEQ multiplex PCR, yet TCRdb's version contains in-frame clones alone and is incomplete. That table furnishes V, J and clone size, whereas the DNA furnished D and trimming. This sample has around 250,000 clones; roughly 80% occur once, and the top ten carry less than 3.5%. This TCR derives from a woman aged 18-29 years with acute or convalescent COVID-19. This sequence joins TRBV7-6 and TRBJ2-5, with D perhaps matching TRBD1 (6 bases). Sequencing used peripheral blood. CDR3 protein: CASSLAEGQKSQETQYF. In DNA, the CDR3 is TGTGCCAGCAGCTTAGCAGAAGGACAGAAATCCCAAGAGACCCAGTACTTC. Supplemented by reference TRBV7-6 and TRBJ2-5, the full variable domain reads GAGVSQSPRYKVTKRGQDVALRCDPISGHVSLYWYRQALGQGPEFLTYFNYEAQQDKSGLPNDRFSAERPEGSISTLTIQRTEQRDSAMYRCASSLAEGQKSQETQYFGPGTRLLVL.